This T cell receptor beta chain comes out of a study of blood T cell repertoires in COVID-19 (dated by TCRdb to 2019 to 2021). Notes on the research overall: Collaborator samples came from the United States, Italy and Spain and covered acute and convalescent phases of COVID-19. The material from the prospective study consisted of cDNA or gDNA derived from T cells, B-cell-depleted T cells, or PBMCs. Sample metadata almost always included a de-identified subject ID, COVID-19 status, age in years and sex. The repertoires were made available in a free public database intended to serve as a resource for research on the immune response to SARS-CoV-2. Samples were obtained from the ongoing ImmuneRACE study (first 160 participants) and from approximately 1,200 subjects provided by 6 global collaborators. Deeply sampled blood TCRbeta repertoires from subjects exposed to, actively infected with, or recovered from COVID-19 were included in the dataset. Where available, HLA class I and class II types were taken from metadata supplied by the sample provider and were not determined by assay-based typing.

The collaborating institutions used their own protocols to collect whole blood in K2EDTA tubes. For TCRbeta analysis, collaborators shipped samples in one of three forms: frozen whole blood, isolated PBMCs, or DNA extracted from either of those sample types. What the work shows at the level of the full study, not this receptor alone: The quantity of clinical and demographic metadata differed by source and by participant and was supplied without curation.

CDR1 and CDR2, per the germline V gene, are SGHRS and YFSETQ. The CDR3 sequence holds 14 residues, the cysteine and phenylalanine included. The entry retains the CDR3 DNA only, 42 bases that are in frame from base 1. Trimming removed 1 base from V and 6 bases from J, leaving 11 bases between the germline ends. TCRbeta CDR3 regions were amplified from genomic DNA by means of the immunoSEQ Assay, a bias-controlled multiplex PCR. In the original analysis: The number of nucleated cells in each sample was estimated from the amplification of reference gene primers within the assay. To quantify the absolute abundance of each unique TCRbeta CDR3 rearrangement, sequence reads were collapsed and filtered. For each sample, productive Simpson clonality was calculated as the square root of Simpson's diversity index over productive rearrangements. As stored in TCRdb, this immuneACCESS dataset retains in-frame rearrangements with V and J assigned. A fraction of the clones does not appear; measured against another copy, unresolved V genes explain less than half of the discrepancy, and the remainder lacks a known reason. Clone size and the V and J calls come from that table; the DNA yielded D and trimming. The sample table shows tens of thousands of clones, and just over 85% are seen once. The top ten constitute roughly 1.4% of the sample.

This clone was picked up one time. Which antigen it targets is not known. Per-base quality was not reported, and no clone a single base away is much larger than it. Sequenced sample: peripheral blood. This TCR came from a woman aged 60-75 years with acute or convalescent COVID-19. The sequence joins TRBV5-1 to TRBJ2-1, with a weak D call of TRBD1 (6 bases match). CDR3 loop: CASSLPGQGNEQFF. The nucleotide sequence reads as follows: TGCGCCAGCAGCTTGCCGGGACAAGGCAATGAGCAGTTCTTC.